The 8 T cell receptor beta chains presented below share a single source sample, sequenced in a study of CD8 T cells in ankylosing spondylitis. TCRdb called the 5' RACE reads again in MiXCR, with one record for every CDR3 protein. The table shows around 330,000 distinct CDR3 sequences, with under 14% occurring only once. Specimen: blood, either unsorted or a sorted T cell fraction (not recorded which). The receptors shown here come from a female donor with ankylosing spondylitis or in good health (not recorded which).

This clonotype was seen ten or more times. V gene TRBV5-1 combines with J gene TRBJ2-1, with 8 bases fitting TRBD2. The CDR3 is 14 amino acids. Germline V gene sequence: CDR1 SGHRS, CDR2 YFSETQ. With V trimmed by 4 bases and J by 3 bases, 3 bases remained unmatched. The CDR3 loop is CASSRGTSYNEQFF. CDR3 nucleotide sequence: TGCGCCAGCAGCCGAGGGACTAGCTACAATGAGCAGTTCTTC.

This clonotype was seen repeatedly, ten times or more. The chain carries TRBV5-1 and TRBJ2-6, with unresolved D. The CDR3 consists of 14 residues. Germline V gene data show CDR1 as SGHRS and CDR2 as YFSETQ. Trimming left V 2 bases short and J 1 base short, with 4 bases between. This CDR3 is CASSLESGANVLTF. CDR3 nucleotides: TGCGCCAGCAGCTTAGAGTCTGGGGCCAACGTCCTGACTTTC. Complete variable domain (other parts from reference TRBV5-1 and TRBJ2-6): KAGVTQTPRYLIKTRGQQVTLSCSPISGHRSVSWYQQTPGQGLQFLFEYFSETQRNKGNFPGRFSGRQFSNSRSEMNVSTLELGDSALYLCASSLESGANVLTFGAGSRLTVL.

About this clonotype itself: With a much larger clone just one base away, this may be a read error. V is TRBV28 and J is TRBJ2-7, with TRBD2 matching 12 bases. The CDR3 contains 14 residues. Germline assignment: CDR1 MDHEN and CDR2 SYDVKM. In DNA, the CDR3 is TGTGACAGCAACCGGAGACTAGCGGGAGACGAGCAGTACTTC. As protein: CDSNRRLAGDEQYF.

The chain combines TRBV5-1 with TRBJ1-1; D possibly corresponds to TRBD1 (5 bases). The CDR3 is made up of 13 amino acids. The V gene's germline CDR1 is SGHRS and CDR2 YFSETQ. Trimming left V 0 bases short and J 11 bases short, with 14 bases between. The CDR3 reads CASSLAEGLDAFF. The CDR3 nucleotides read TGCGCCAGCAGCTTGGCCGAGGGGTTGGACGCTTTCTTT.

In this sample, this clonotype turned up many times. The rearrangement links TRBV20-1 to TRBJ1-2, with a possible D match to TRBD1 (5 bases). The ends were cut back, 0 bases at V and 3 bases at J, with 14 bases in the middle. The germline V gene has CDR1 DFQATT and CDR2 SNEGSKA (reference sequence). The CDR3 is made up of 15 amino acids. As DNA, the CDR3 is TGCAGTGCTAGAGACCAACGGAGGGGCGACTATGGCTACACCTTC. Its translation: CSARDQRRGDYGYTF.

This clonotype occurred many times. The chain combines TRBV7-9 with TRBJ2-1, with 8 positions matching TRBD1. The germline CDR1 and CDR2 sequences are SEHNR and FQNEAQ (reference sequence). The junction had 10 bases not matched to a gene; V was cut back by 4 bases and J by 5 bases. The CDR3 has 16 amino acids. The CDR3 loop is CASSSWTGIQNNEQFF. The CDR3 DNA reads TGTGCCAGCAGCTCCTGGACAGGGATCCAAAACAATGAGCAGTTCTTC.

This chain links TRBV9 with TRBJ2-1; D not certain. V was shortened by 0 bases and J by 5 bases, with 9 bases between the two germline ends. The V gene's germline CDR1 is SGDLS and CDR2 YYNGEE. The CDR3 is 14 amino acids. The CDR3 DNA is TGTGCCAGCAGCGTAGATTGGGGAAACAATGAGCAGTTCTTC. Its protein product is CASSVDWGNNEQFF.

Comments on this clonotype: With a much larger clone just one base away, this may be a read error. The chain is built from TRBV20-1 and TRBJ1-2; weak D call: TRBD1 (5 bases). CDR1 and CDR2 from the germline V gene are DFQATT and SNEGSKA (reference sequence). This CDR3 has 12 residues. The DNA for the CDR3 is TGCAGTGCTAGAGGGGGCGGCTATGGCTACGCCTTC. This sequence encodes CSARGGGYGYAF.